This is a list of T cell receptor beta chains from one sample in a study of OX40 agonist ivuxolimab in advanced cancers. TCRdb's table, derived via immunoSEQ multiplex PCR, lists solely in-frame clones and lacks some. The data hold roughly 75,000 clones, with roughly 90% observed a single time. This specimen was CD4+ or CD8+ T cells sorted from blood, taken in a trial of the OX40 agonist ivuxolimab. The receptors here all came from an adult with an advanced solid tumor such as melanoma, head and neck, liver or kidney cancer. Each CDR3 is given with its conserved first and last residue. The order of the fields is D gene, clone size, J gene, V gene, CDR3 DNA, CDR3 protein. A D gene is named only where the DNA matches it firmly. Clone size, where shown, is once, few, many, or a class for clones that have expanded.

>NA|NA|TRBJ1-1|TRBV20-1
TGCAGTGCTAGGGAGAACACTGAAGCTTTCTTT
CSARENTEAFF
>NA|few|TRBJ1-4|TRBV5-1
TGCGCCAGCAGCTTGCAGGGGAACCCCCTTAATGAAAAACTGTTTTTT
CASSLQGNPLNEKLFF
>NA|NA|TRBJ2-5|TRBV6-6
TGTGCCAGCAGGATGTACGAAGAGACCCAGTACTTC
CASRMYEETQYF
>NA|NA|TRBJ2-2|TRBV28
TGTGCCAGCAAACTAGCCTCCGGGGAGCTGTTTTTT
CASKLASGELFF
>TRBD2|NA|TRBJ2-1|TRBV5-1
TGCGCCAGCAGCTTCGCGGGGGGGACCTACAATGAGCAGTTCTTC
CASSFAGGTYNEQFF
>TRBD2|NA|TRBJ2-3|TRBV10-1
TGCGCCAGCAGTGAAGTTGGCGGGAGCTTGGCAGATACGCAGTATTTT
CASSEVGGSLADTQYF
>TRBD2|NA|TRBJ2-3|TRBV27
TGTGCCAGCACAGGGACTAGCGGGGGCTATACGCAGTATTTT
CASTGTSGGYTQYF
>NA|NA|TRBJ1-1|TRBV7-6
TGTGCCAGCAGCCCCCTGTATATGAACACTGAAGCTTTCTTT
CASSPLYMNTEAFF
>NA|NA|TRBJ2-1|TRBV18
TGTGCCAGCCATAGCGGGGCAGGGGGTCTGAATGAGCAGTTCTTC
CASHSGAGGLNEQFF
>TRBD2|NA|TRBJ2-5|TRBV19
TGTGCCAGTAGTATCGGGACTAGGGGACAAGAGACCCAGTACTTC
CASSIGTRGQETQYF
>NA|NA|TRBJ2-1|TRBV5-1
TGCGCCAGCAGCTTGGCCATGGGCGAGAATGAGCAGTTCTTC
CASSLAMGENEQFF
>NA|NA|TRBJ2-3|TRBV7-2
TGTGCCAGCAGCTTAGAGGGGGATACGCAGTATTTT
CASSLEGDTQYF
>TRBD2|once|TRBJ2-7|TRBV27
TGTGCCAGCAGTTCCCGACTAGCGGGGGCCGAGAGGGGATACTCCTACGAGCAGTACTTC
CASSSRLAGAERGYSYEQYF
>NA|NA|TRBJ1-1|TRBV7-9
TGTGCCAGCAGCTTTTCGTTGGACACTGAAGCTTTCTTT
CASSFSLDTEAFF
>TRBD1|NA|TRBJ2-7|TRBV6-1
TGTGCCAGCAGTGAATCGGGGACAGGGAGCTACGAGCAGTACTTC
CASSESGTGSYEQYF
>NA|NA|TRBJ1-6|TRBV30
TGTGCCTGCTCGGGGCTCGTGGCACCCCTCCACTTT
CACSGLVAPLHF
>NA|once|TRBJ2-5|TRBV7-2
TGTGCCATAAAAAAGGGGGACCTTCCTGGGGAGACCCAGTACTTC
CAIKKGDLPGETQYF
>NA|NA|TRBJ1-1|TRBV18
TGTGCCAGCTCACCAAATGCAGGGGACACTGAAGCTTTCTTT
CASSPNAGDTEAFF
>NA|NA|TRBJ1-4|TRBV28
TGTGCCAGCCGATTCAGTGCTACAACTAATGAAAAACTGTTTTTT
CASRFSATTNEKLFF
>NA|few|TRBJ1-5|TRBV2
TGTGCCAGCAGTGGATCGGCAGTAGGTCAGCCCCAGCATTTT
CASSGSAVGQPQHF
>TRBD1|NA|TRBJ2-7|TRBV5-1
TGCGCCAGCAGCTTGGCCAATCAGGGGGCGCCTATTGAGCAGTACTTC
CASSLANQGAPIEQYF
>NA|NA|TRBJ1-1|TRBV9
TGTGCCAGCAGCGGGCTAACGGAGAACACTGAAGCTTTCTTT
CASSGLTENTEAFF
>NA|NA|TRBJ1-5|TRBV6-6
TGTGCCAGCAGTTACCCGGAGGGCAATCAGCCCCAGCATTTT
CASSYPEGNQPQHF
>NA|NA|TRBJ1-6|TRBV27
TGTGCCAGCAGTTTCGGTTGGGATTCACCCCTCCACTTT
CASSFGWDSPLHF
>NA|NA|TRBJ2-7|TRBV6-6
TGTGCCAGCAAACAAGCGGTGTCCTACGAGCAGTACTTC
CASKQAVSYEQYF
>TRBD2|NA|TRBJ2-3|TRBV30
TGTGCCTGGAGACTAGCGGGAGTTTGGACAGATACGCAGTATTTT
CAWRLAGVWTDTQYF
>TRBD1|NA|TRBJ2-5|TRBV28
TGTGCCAGCAGTTTATCCGGGACAGGGGGCCAAGAGACCCAGTACTTC
CASSLSGTGGQETQYF
>TRBD1|NA|TRBJ2-3|TRBV30
TGTGCCTGGACGAGACAGGGCTTCACAGATACGCAGTATTTT
CAWTRQGFTDTQYF
>NA|NA|TRBJ2-1|TRBV10-3
TGTGCCATCAGTAGCGACTCCTACAATGAGCAGTTCTTC
CAISSDSYNEQFF
>NA|NA|TRBJ2-7|TRBV7-6
TGTGCCAGCAGCTTAACACAGGGTTACGAGCAGTACTTC
CASSLTQGYEQYF
>NA|once|TRBJ2-5|TRBV28
TGTGCCAGCAGTTTGGAATTCTTCCAAGAGACCCAGTACTTC
CASSLEFFQETQYF
>NA|NA|TRBJ2-1|TRBV10-1
TGCGCCAGCAGCCTTGACCCAAACAATGAGCAGTTCTTC
CASSLDPNNEQFF
>TRBD1|NA|TRBJ1-2|TRBV5-6
TGTGCCAGCAGCTTGGACGCACAGGGGAACGGCTACACCTTC
CASSLDAQGNGYTF
>TRBD1|NA|TRBJ1-4|TRBV7-2
TGTGCCAGCAGCTTGGGACAGGCAGCAACTAATGAAAAACTGTTTTTT
CASSLGQAATNEKLFF
>NA|NA|TRBJ1-2|TRBV28
TGTGCCAGCAGTTTAAGAAGGGGGGCTAACTATGGCTACACCTTC
CASSLRRGANYGYTF
>NA|once|TRBJ2-5|TRBV7-2
TGTGCCAGCAGCAGCCGGGACCCTAGTGGGGAGACCCAGTACTTC
CASSSRDPSGETQYF
>NA|NA|TRBJ1-6|TRBV5-1
TGCGCCAGCAGTTTTGACAGTTCTAATTCACCCCTCCACTTT
CASSFDSSNSPLHF
>NA|NA|TRBJ2-7|TRBV5-8
TGTGCCAGCAGCTCGGGACGGGGGCTCGAGCAGTACTTC
CASSSGRGLEQYF
>NA|NA|TRBJ2-5|TRBV7-2
TGTGCCAGCAGCTTAGCGTCGGCGGGGCAAGAGACCCAGTACTTC
CASSLASAGQETQYF
>TRBD1|NA|TRBJ1-4|TRBV10-1
TGCGCCAGCAGTGCCGGGACAGGGATTGAAAAACTGTTTTTT
CASSAGTGIEKLFF
>NA|NA|TRBJ2-6|TRBV5-1
TGCGCCAGCAGCTATCCAGACGCAGGGGCCAACGTCCTGACTTTC
CASSYPDAGANVLTF
>TRBD1|NA|TRBJ2-7|TRBV5-4
TGTGCCAGCAGCCAGACAGGGGGCTACGAGCAGTACTTC
CASSQTGGYEQYF
>NA|NA|TRBJ1-1|TRBV5-1
TGCGCCAGCCAACCCCGGACCGGGACGTTGTATGAAGCTTTCTTT
CASQPRTGTLYEAFF
>NA|NA|TRBJ2-7|TRBV27
TGTGCCAGCAGTTTAAGCAGGGGGGGTTACGAGCAGTACTTC
CASSLSRGGYEQYF
>TRBD2|NA|TRBJ2-7|TRBV2
TGTGCCAGCAGCGTAGCGGGACCGGCCTACGAGCAGTACTTC
CASSVAGPAYEQYF
>NA|NA|TRBJ1-2|TRBV11-2
TGTGCCAGCAGCTTACCAGGGGTCCTCTATGGCTACACCTTC
CASSLPGVLYGYTF
>NA|NA|TRBJ2-7|TRBV23-1
TGCGCCAGCAGTCATACGAGGGGACACCTCCCCTCCTACGAGCAGTACTTC
CASSHTRGHLPSYEQYF
>NA|NA|TRBJ2-2|TRBV28
TGTGCCAGCAGGGAAGGGGGGACCGGGACCCCGAACACCGGGGAGCTGTTTTTT
CASREGGTGTPNTGELFF
>NA|NA|TRBJ1-1|TRBV10-3
TGTGCCATCAGTGAGCGGCATCTGAACATGAACACTGAAGCTTTCTTT
CAISERHLNMNTEAFF
>TRBD2|NA|TRBJ2-5|TRBV5-1
TGCGCCAGCAGCCCAACAATGACTAGCGGGGGGGCGGAGACCCAGTACTTC
CASSPTMTSGGAETQYF
>NA|NA|TRBJ1-4|TRBV6-1
TGTGCCAGCACCTCAAGGGCTCAGAGCGAAAAACTGTTTTTT
CASTSRAQSEKLFF
>NA|NA|TRBJ1-2|TRBV27
TGTGCCAGCACCCGCGGTTGGGGGTATGGCTACACCTTC
CASTRGWGYGYTF
>NA|NA|TRBJ2-3|TRBV5-8
TGTGCCAGCAGCTTGGCAGGGGTCGGGGCAGATACGCAGTATTTT
CASSLAGVGADTQYF
>TRBD2|NA|TRBJ2-7|TRBV7-7
TGTGCCAGCAGCCCGGGGGGTCGATCAGGCGGCTACGAGCAGTACTTC
CASSPGGRSGGYEQYF
>NA|NA|TRBJ2-1|TRBV5-1
TGCGCCAGCAGCTTGGTTCCTAGCGCAAGGGATGAGCAGTTCTTC
CASSLVPSARDEQFF